The rows below give T cell receptor beta chains drawn from one sample of a study of cytomegalovirus exposure and HLA in healthy donors. Sequenced by immunoSEQ multiplex PCR; TCRdb stores in-frame clones only, minus some. The sample lists about 160,000 clones; 79% were seen once. Sequenced material: PBMCs. These receptors originate from a man in his forties or fifties in good health and CMV-seronegative. CDR3s leave out the opening cysteine and the closing phenylalanine or tryptophan.

j_call v_call cdr3_aa
TRBJ2-1 TRBV2 ASRPGLAGAEQF
TRBJ2-5 TRBV5-1 ASSPRAGGVSAETQY
TRBJ1-2 TRBV7-8 ASSLVVGVDYGYA
TRBJ1-6 TRBV4-3 ASSQTLGLQNSPLH
TRBJ1-1 TRBV2 ASSELAAWLGNTEAF
TRBJ2-1 TRBV18 ASSPPALGGYNEQF
TRBJ2-5 TRBV27 ASSPQGSEQY
TRBJ2-1 TRBV9 ASSALPRRSGYNEQF
TRBJ1-1 TRBV10-3 AIRETGAPEAF
TRBJ2-1 TRBV11-2 ASSTPRQRPTNEQF
TRBJ2-3 TRBV9 ASSPLIKERVY
TRBJ2-1 TRBV5-4 ASSFPGTTNKDEQF
TRBJ2-4 TRBV28 AGLTGRLAKNIQY
TRBJ2-5 TRBV7-2 ASSLSAGERWEQY
TRBJ1-1 TRBV9 ASSEGARGTEAF